The rows below give T cell receptor beta chains drawn from one sample of a study of molecular identifiers for immune sequencing clone quantification. TCRdb passed the PCR reads through MiXCR, listing each CDR3 protein once. The sample lists hundreds of thousands of distinct CDR3 sequences; over 20% were seen once. Sequencing input: naive CD8+ T cells from blood, with Jurkat cell RNA spiked in. All receptors come from a human donor in good health. Some libraries in this study had Jurkat cell RNA spiked in. The CDR3 runs from the conserved cysteine through the conserved F or W. A D gene is named only where the DNA matches it firmly. Clone size is shown for a subset of rows, as once, few, many or a class of expanded clone.

j_call,v_call,d_call,clone_size,cdr3_nt,cdr3_aa
TRBJ2-7,TRBV7-9,NA,many,TGTGCCAGCAGCCCCCAACTGACCTACGAGCAGTACTTC,CASSPQLTYEQYF
TRBJ2-3,TRBV20-1,NA,NA,TGCAGTGCTAGGGCTCCAGATACGCAGTATTTT,CSARAPDTQYF
TRBJ2-2,TRBV27,TRBD1,NA,TGTGCCAGCAGTACTATTTTAGGGACAGGGGGGACCGGGGAGCTGTTTTTT,CASSTILGTGGTGELFF
TRBJ2-7,TRBV2,NA,many,TGTGCCAGCAGTGTTTTACGGACGCCCCTCGAGCAGTACTTC,CASSVLRTPLEQYF
TRBJ1-2,TRBV19,NA,NA,TGTGCCAGTAGGCACAATAACTATGGCTACACCTTC,CASRHNNYGYTF
TRBJ2-7,TRBV27,NA,many,TGTGCCAGCAGCATTCCGGGGGCGATTCACGAGCAGTACTTC,CASSIPGAIHEQYF
TRBJ1-1,TRBV28,NA,many,TGTGCCAGCCGGACGGTAATGAACACTGAAGCTTTCTTT,CASRTVMNTEAFF
TRBJ2-7,TRBV12-3/TRBV12-4,NA,many,TGTGCCAGCAGTTCGGGCAGCAGCTCCTACGAGCAGTACTTC,CASSSGSSSYEQYF
TRBJ1-5,TRBV6-2/TRBV6-3,NA,NA,TGTGCCAGCACCACGGGGGCTCCTCGGCCCCAGCATTTT,CASTTGAPRPQHF
TRBJ2-1,TRBV12-3/TRBV12-4,TRBD2,many,TGTGCCAGCAGCATCTTGGGACTAGCGGGGGGTGGTGAGCAGTTCTTC,CASSILGLAGGGEQFF
TRBJ1-1,TRBV6-2/TRBV6-3,NA,NA,TGTGCCAGCAGAGAGACAGAGAACACTGAAGCTTTCTTT,CASRETENTEAFF
TRBJ1-3,TRBV30,NA,many,TGTGCCTGGAGTGTACTAACGATGGTCTCTGGAAACACCATATATTTT,CAWSVLTMVSGNTIYF
TRBJ2-2,TRBV5-1,NA,many,TGCGCCAGCAGCTTGGGTGACCGCGAGGCCACCGGGGAGCTGTTTTTT,CASSLGDREATGELFF
TRBJ2-7,TRBV4-1,TRBD1,many,TGCGCCAGCAGCCAAGGGGACAGCTCCTACGAGCAGTACTTC,CASSQGDSSYEQYF
TRBJ2-3,TRBV6-8,TRBD2,NA,TGTGCCAGCAGTCGGTCCAGCGGGGGACCCTTCTTCACAGATACGCAGTATTTT,CASSRSSGGPFFTDTQYF
TRBJ2-1,TRBV25-1,NA,many,TGTGCCAGCAGTGAATTTGGCAGCTCCTACAATGAGCAGTTCTTC,CASSEFGSSYNEQFF
TRBJ2-7,TRBV6-2/TRBV6-3,NA,few,TGTGCCAGCCGGGACAATTCGGCTTCAGAGCAGTACTTC,CASRDNSASEQYF
TRBJ2-7,TRBV19,NA,many,TGTGCCAGTAGTATGCTTGGCAACGAGCAGTACTTC,CASSMLGNEQYF
TRBJ2-7,TRBV20-1,TRBD2,many,TGCAGTGCTAGAAGACTAGCGGCGATTTCCTACGAGCAGTACTTC,CSARRLAAISYEQYF
TRBJ2-5,TRBV29-1,NA,many,TGCAGCGTACATGGGGGTAAAGAGACCCAGTACTTC,CSVHGGKETQYF
TRBJ2-5,TRBV24-1,NA,many,TGTGCCACCAGTGATCGCGCTTTTAGCCAAGAGACCCAGTACTTC,CATSDRAFSQETQYF
TRBJ1-3,TRBV29-1,TRBD1,many,TGCAGCGTGGAACAGGGGGCTGGAAACACCATATATTTT,CSVEQGAGNTIYF
TRBJ2-6,TRBV2,NA,NA,TGTGCCAGCAGTGAAGGGCGAGGTTCCGGGGCCAACGTCCTGACTTTC,CASSEGRGSGANVLTF
TRBJ2-1,TRBV6-5,NA,many,TGTGCCAGCAGTTACTCCTCTAGCACCCACAATGAGCAGTTCTTC,CASSYSSSTHNEQFF
TRBJ2-2,TRBV5-6,NA,many,TGTGCCAGCAGCCTGAGTTGGGTCCAGGAGTACACCGGGGAGCTGTTTTTT,CASSLSWVQEYTGELFF
TRBJ2-3,TRBV5-4,NA,few,TGTGCCAGCAGCGGCAGGGGGGTCACAGATACGCAGTATTTT,CASSGRGVTDTQYF
TRBJ2-2,TRBV19,NA,NA,TGTGCCAGTATTGACAGCTACACCGGGGAGCTGTTTTTT,CASIDSYTGELFF
TRBJ2-7,TRBV29-1,NA,many,TGCAGCGTTGCAGGGATTGGCTACGAGCAGTACTTC,CSVAGIGYEQYF
TRBJ2-4,TRBV7-9,NA,many,TGTGCCAGCAGCCCAACTAGCACGGTAGCCAAAAACATTCAGTACTTC,CASSPTSTVAKNIQYF
TRBJ1-1,TRBV29-1,NA,few,TGCAGCGTTGGGGGGACAACCACTGAAGCTTTCTTT,CSVGGTTTEAFF
TRBJ2-2,TRBV6-2/TRBV6-3,NA,NA,TGTGCCAGCAGTTACTGGTTCGCGAACACCGGGGAGCTGTTTTTT,CASSYWFANTGELFF
TRBJ2-3,TRBV13,NA,many,TGTGCCAGCAGCCCGGGCCTGGATACGCAGTATTTT,CASSPGLDTQYF
TRBJ1-1,TRBV6-6,NA,NA,TGTGCCACCCACCCTCTGGGGGAATGGAGCACTGAAGCTTTCTTT,CATHPLGEWSTEAFF
TRBJ2-5,TRBV7-9,TRBD2,few,TGTGCCAGCAGCTTAGCGTCTGGACTAGAAGAGACCCAGTACTTC,CASSLASGLEETQYF
TRBJ2-1,TRBV11-2,NA,NA,TGTGCCACCCTCTTCGGCTATGAGCAGTTCTTC,CATLFGYEQFF
TRBJ2-1,TRBV7-9,NA,many,TGTGCCAGCAGCACTTCCCTAGCGAGTAGAGAGGACAATGAGCAGTTCTTC,CASSTSLASREDNEQFF
TRBJ2-7,TRBV7-6,TRBD2,many,TGTGCCAGCAGCTTAAGCGGGGGGGGGACCTACGAGCAGTACTTC,CASSLSGGGTYEQYF
TRBJ2-5,TRBV7-9,NA,few,TGTGCCAGCAGCTTAGCGGAGGGACCCATACAAGAGACCCAGTACTTC,CASSLAEGPIQETQYF
TRBJ2-7,TRBV5-4,TRBD1,NA,TGTGCCAGCAGCTTCCGGGACAGGGCCCACGAGCAGTACTTC,CASSFRDRAHEQYF
TRBJ2-3,TRBV7-9,NA,NA,TGTGCCACCTCGGGCAGGGTAGAGGGCGAGGGCACAGATACGCAGTATTTT,CATSGRVEGEGTDTQYF
TRBJ2-3,TRBV6-6,TRBD1,many,TGTGCCAGTAGCCACAGGGGACCTAGCACAGATACGCAGTATTTT,CASSHRGPSTDTQYF
TRBJ2-3,TRBV13,TRBD2,many,TGTGCCAGCAGCGACGGGACTAGCGGGAGGGATAGCACAGATACGCAGTATTTT,CASSDGTSGRDSTDTQYF
TRBJ2-5,TRBV18,TRBD2,few,TGTGCCAGCTCACTTGGACTAGCGGGGTACCAAGAGACCCAGTACTTC,CASSLGLAGYQETQYF
TRBJ2-2,TRBV27,TRBD1,many,TGTGCCAGCAGTTTGATGGGGAGGACAGGGGGAACTACCGGGGAGCTGTTTTTT,CASSLMGRTGGTTGELFF
TRBJ2-7,TRBV4-1,NA,NA,TGCGCCAGCAGCCAGATAACAGTGACCTACGAGCAGTACTTC,CASSQITVTYEQYF
TRBJ2-2,TRBV6-2/TRBV6-3,NA,many,TGTGCCAGCAGTTATAGTGGAGGATGGACCGGGGAGCTGTTTTTT,CASSYSGGWTGELFF
TRBJ2-3,TRBV3-1,NA,once,TGTGCCAGCAGCCAAGGCAACCCCCACGGGGATACAGATACGCAGTATTTT,CASSQGNPHGDTDTQYF
TRBJ2-3,TRBV3-1,NA,NA,TGTGCCAGCAGCCTAACACAATTGGACTTCACAGATACGCAGTATTTT,CASSLTQLDFTDTQYF
TRBJ2-7,TRBV5-4,NA,few,TGTGCCAGCAGCTTCACCACAGGAGCCTACGAGCAGTACTTC,CASSFTTGAYEQYF
TRBJ1-1,TRBV6-6,NA,many,TGTGCCAGCAGTTACTCTGATGAGCAGTCAGCTTTCTTT,CASSYSDEQSAFF
TRBJ1-1,TRBV27,NA,few,TGTGCCAGCAGTTCACTAATGGGGAGAATGAACACTGAAGCTTTCTTT,CASSSLMGRMNTEAFF
TRBJ1-3,TRBV4-3,TRBD1,NA,TGCGCCAGCAGTCGGGACAGCGTGAGTTCGTTTGGAAACACCATATATTTT,CASSRDSVSSFGNTIYF
TRBJ2-3,TRBV9,NA,NA,TGTGCCAGCAGCGGAGACCCGACATCGACAGATACGCAGTATTTT,CASSGDPTSTDTQYF
TRBJ2-3,TRBV12-3/TRBV12-4,NA,many,TGTGCCAGCAGTCCGACAGGTACGGGGGACACAGATACGCAGTATTTT,CASSPTGTGDTDTQYF
TRBJ1-5,TRBV4-1,NA,many,TGCGCCAGCAGCCAAGATTACGGAAATAGCAATCAGCCCCAGCATTTT,CASSQDYGNSNQPQHF